This T cell receptor beta chain was identified in a study of T-cell memory formation after mild COVID-19. Study-level information: TCR clusters showed largely donor specificity. Notes on the study in general: While clones contracting from day 15 to 85 were balanced between CD4 and CD8, later expanders leaned CD4+. Researchers could not confirm that second-wave clones peaking on day 37 targeted SARS-CoV-2.

The CDR3 spans 16 residues. V lost 5 bases to trimming and J lost 4 bases; unmatched junction nucleotides: 6. CDR1 is SEHNR, CDR2 FQNEAQ, per germline (reference sequence). TCRdb re-derived calls from the 5' RACE reads in MiXCR, one entry per CDR3 protein. The sample contains roughly 580,000 distinct CDR3 sequences, around 17% of which appear only once. This clonotype was detected only a few times. What it binds is unknown. The sequencing sample was made of PBMCs or a T cell subset sorted from them (not recorded which). The receptor was isolated from an adult woman who had mild COVID-19 (a few samples of this study predate the infection). Cell type and time point are not known. The chain combines TRBV7-9 with TRBJ2-1; 12 nucleotides match TRBD2. The CDR3 DNA follows: TGTGCCAGCAGCCCCTCGGGACTAGCGGGTTACAATGAGCAGTTCTTC. The encoded protein is CASSPSGLAGYNEQFF.